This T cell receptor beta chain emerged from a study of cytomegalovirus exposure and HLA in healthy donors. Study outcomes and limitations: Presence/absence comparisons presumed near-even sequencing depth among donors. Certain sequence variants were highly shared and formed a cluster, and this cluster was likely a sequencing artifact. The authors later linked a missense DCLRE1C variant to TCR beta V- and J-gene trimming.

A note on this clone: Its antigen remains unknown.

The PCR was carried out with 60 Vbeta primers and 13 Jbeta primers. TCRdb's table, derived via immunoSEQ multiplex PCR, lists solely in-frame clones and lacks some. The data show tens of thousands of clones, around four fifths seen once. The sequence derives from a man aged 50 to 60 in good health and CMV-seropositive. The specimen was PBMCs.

The CDR3 coding sequence is TGCAGCGCCCCACCGCCCGGGACAGGGTTCAACAATGAGCAGTTCTTC. Encoded protein: CSAPPPGTGFNNEQFF. The chain has TRBV29-1 and TRBJ2-1; 9 bases are shared with TRBD1. The J segment lost 5 bases and the V segment lost 7 bases, leaving 15 bases of the junction unmatched. Germline V gene lookup returns CDR1 SQVTM and CDR2 ANQGSEA. The CDR3 runs to 16 residues.